Below, 17 T cell receptor beta chains from the same sample are listed, as sequenced in a study of early T cells in non-severe SARS-CoV-2 infection. TCRdb reprocessed the 5' RACE reads with MiXCR, giving one entry per CDR3 protein. The repertoire holds more than 65,000 distinct CDR3 sequences, with roughly 15% as singletons. The material sequenced was whole blood, taken at baseline. The receptors were gathered from an adult who was a healthcare worker with PCR-confirmed SARS-CoV-2 infection or an uninfected control (not recorded which).

There are a few counts of this clonotype. CDR3 DNA: TGTGCCAGCAGCTTCGTAAGGGAGCAGTTCTTC. As protein: CASSFVREQFF. The chain joins TRBV7-2 to TRBJ2-1; D not certain. CDR3 length: 11 residues. Germline values: CDR1 SGHTA, CDR2 FQGNSA. V was trimmed by 3 bases and J by 10 bases, leaving 7 bases between them.

This clonotype occurred a few times. The chain joins TRBV21-1 to TRBJ1-5. TRBV21-1 is a pseudogene. The CDR3 is 18 amino acids. This CDR3 is CASSKIKISRRSNQPQHF. The CDR3, as DNA: TGTGCCAGCAGCAAAATCAAAATCAGTCGCAGGAGCAATCAGCCCCAGCATTTT.

This clonotype was observed a handful of times. The chain uses TRBV3-1 and TRBJ2-2; TRBD1 might be the D (5 bases). The CDR3 has 16 residues. Germline assignment: CDR1 LGHDT and CDR2 YNNKEL (reference sequence). With 1 base removed from V and 5 bases from J, the gap between germline ends came to 14 bases. The DNA for the CDR3 is TGTGCCAGCAGCCAAGGAATAGGGGCACAAACCGGGGAGCTGTTTTTT. Protein product: CASSQGIGAQTGELFF.

This clonotype has a handful of counts. The V call is TRBV2, the J call TRBJ1-1; D unclear. From germline, CDR1 is SNHLY and CDR2 FYNNEI. Trimming left V 4 bases short and J 1 base short, with 4 bases between. The CDR3 has 12 residues. The CDR3, as DNA: TGTGCCAGCAGTGTCGGGAACACTGAAGCTTTCTTT. Its translation: CASSVGNTEAFF. Variable domain in full (rest from reference TRBV2 and TRBJ1-1): EPEVTQTPSHQVTQMGQEVILRCVPISNHLYFYWYRQILGQKVEFLVSFYNNEISEKSEIFDDQFSVERPDGSNFTLKIRSTKLEDSAMYFCASSVGNTEAFFGQGTRLTVV.

In this sample, this clonotype turned up many times. The chain recombines TRBV7-2 with TRBJ2-5; 7 positions match TRBD2. The CDR3 runs to 14 residues. The V gene end was trimmed by 4 bases and the J gene end by 4 bases; junction bases not matched to a gene: 6. Germline loops: CDR1 SGHTA, CDR2 FQGNSA. CDR3 amino acids: CASSWDYGGETQYF. Here the CDR3 DNA reads TGTGCCAGCAGCTGGGACTATGGGGGAGAGACCCAGTACTTC.

The chain links TRBV18 to TRBJ2-1; TRBD1 matches at 9 bases. The CDR3 covers 15 residues. The V gene's germline CDR1 is KGHSH and CDR2 LQKENI. Trimming cost V 5 bases and J 5 bases; bases outside gene matches: 7. CDR3 loop: CASSYPGQGDNEQFF. The CDR3, as DNA: TGTGCCAGCTCATATCCGGGACAGGGAGACAATGAGCAGTTCTTC.

The chain uses TRBV27 and TRBJ1-1; D might be TRBD1 (5 bases). The CDR3 contains 17 residues. Trimming left V 1 base short and J 4 bases short, with 19 bases between. Germline V gene data show CDR1 as MNHEY and CDR2 as SMNVEV (reference sequence). CDR3 amino acids: CASSLYRASSGTTEAFF. The CDR3, as DNA: TGTGCCAGCAGTTTATATCGGGCCTCCTCAGGGACCACTGAAGCTTTCTTT.

This clonotype appeared a few times. The chain couples TRBV12-5 to TRBJ2-1; 10 bases match TRBD2. V lost 6 bases to trimming and J lost 9 bases; unmatched junction nucleotides: 8. The CDR3 has 14 amino acids. CDR1 and CDR2 (germline): LGHNT, FRNRAP. The CDR3 coding sequence is TGTGCTAGTGGCCTAGCGGGAGTGCTTGGTGAGCAGTTCTTC. This sequence encodes CASGLAGVLGEQFF.

The chain carries TRBV18 and TRBJ2-2; TRBD2 aligns across 11 bases. The CDR3 length is 15 residues. V shed 6 bases, J shed 2 bases, and the junction held 2 bases outside the gene matches. From germline, CDR1 is KGHSH and CDR2 LQKENI. In DNA form, the CDR3 reads TGTGCCAGCTCGGGACTAGCGGAAAACACCGGGGAGCTGTTTTTT. Its translation is CASSGLAENTGELFF.

In this sample, this clonotype turned up a few times. This rearrangement joins TRBV11-2 to TRBJ1-1, with a possible D match to TRBD1 (6 bases). Per germline, CDR1 SGHAT and CDR2 FQNNGV. This CDR3 region has 15 residues. V lost 5 bases, J lost 5 bases, and 18 bases lay in between. In nucleotides, the CDR3 is TGTGCCAGCAGCCCCAAAGGGTCAGGGGAGACTGAAGCTTTCTTT. Residues: CASSPKGSGETEAFF.

The chain joins TRBV20-1 to TRBJ2-3; tentatively, D is TRBD2 (5 bases). Germline CDR1 reads DFQATT; CDR2 reads SNEGSKA (reference sequence). CDR3 length: 16 residues. Trimming left V 0 bases short and J 0 bases short, with 13 bases between. Written as DNA, the CDR3 is TGCAGTGCTAGAGATCGAGGCGGGTCTAGCACAGATACGCAGTATTTT. Translating gives CSARDRGGSSTDTQYF.

The table lists this clonotype with a few counts. The V call is TRBV7-6, the J call TRBJ2-3; D assignment may be TRBD1 or TRBD2 (5 bases each). Deletions cut 2 bases from V and 2 bases from J, with 17 bases between. CDR3 length equals 17 residues. Germline V gene sequence: CDR1 SGHVS, CDR2 FNYEAQ. CDR3 bases: TGTGCCAGCAGCTTAAACCCCGGGGCTGCATTCACAGATACGCAGTATTTT. As protein: CASSLNPGAAFTDTQYF.

CDR3: CAIGRLPYGYTF. CDR3 coding DNA: TGTGCCATCGGCAGGTTACCCTATGGCTACACCTTC. The V call is TRBV7-9, the J call TRBJ1-2; D uncertain. This CDR3 is built from 12 residues. CDR1 and CDR2 (germline): SEHNR, FQNEAQ (reference sequence). V was pared by 10 bases and J by 4 bases, with 13 bases between.

This clonotype was detected ten times or more. CDR3 sequence reads: CASGGLAGVKNTGELFF. CDR3 nucleotide sequence: TGTGCCAGCGGTGGACTAGCGGGAGTTAAAAACACCGGGGAGCTGTTTTTT. The V call is TRBV27, the J call TRBJ2-2; 13 bases are shared with TRBD2. The CDR3 is 17 amino acids. Germline CDR1 MNHEY, CDR2 SMNVEV (reference sequence). J lost 2 bases, V lost 8 bases, and 8 bases had no gene match.

This clonotype was observed a handful of times. The chain links TRBV10-3 to TRBJ2-7; 13 bases agree with TRBD2. This CDR3 comprises 16 residues. Germline values: CDR1 ENHRY, CDR2 SYGVKD. With V trimmed by 0 bases and J by 2 bases, 1 base remained unmatched. CDR3 protein: CAISESTSGRAYEQYF. CDR3 coding DNA: TGTGCCATCAGTGAGTCAACTAGCGGGAGGGCCTACGAGCAGTACTTC.

This clonotype was detected a few times. CDR3 sequence: CASSADAPNEQFF. CDR3 DNA sequence: TGTGCCAGCTCAGCGGACGCCCCCAATGAGCAGTTCTTC. This chain connects TRBV18 to TRBJ2-1; D not resolved. The germline V and J ends were trimmed by 5 bases and 6 bases, with 11 bases remaining between them. The V gene's germline CDR1 is KGHSH and CDR2 LQKENI. The CDR3 has 13 amino acids.

The chain couples TRBV18 to TRBJ2-1; maybe TRBD2 (6 bases). Per germline, CDR1 KGHSH and CDR2 LQKENI. Trimming shortened V by 3 bases and J by 0 bases, and 9 bases separated the two germline ends. This CDR3 has 15 residues. The CDR3: CASSPRGNSYNEQFF. The CDR3 coding sequence is TGTGCCAGCTCACCCCGGGGGAACTCCTACAATGAGCAGTTCTTC.